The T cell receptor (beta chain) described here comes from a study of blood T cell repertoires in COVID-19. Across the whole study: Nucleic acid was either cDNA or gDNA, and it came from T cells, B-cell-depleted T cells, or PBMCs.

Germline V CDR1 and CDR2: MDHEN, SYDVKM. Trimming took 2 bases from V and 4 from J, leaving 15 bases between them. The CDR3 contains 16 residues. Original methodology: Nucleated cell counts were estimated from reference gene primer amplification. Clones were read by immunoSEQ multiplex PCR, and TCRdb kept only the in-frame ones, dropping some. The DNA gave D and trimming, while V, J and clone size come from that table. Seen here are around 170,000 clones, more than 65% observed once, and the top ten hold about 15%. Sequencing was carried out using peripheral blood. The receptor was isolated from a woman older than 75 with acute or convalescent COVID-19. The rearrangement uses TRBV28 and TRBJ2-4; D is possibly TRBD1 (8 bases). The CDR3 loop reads CASSLSGTGWKNIQYF. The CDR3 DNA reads TGTGCCAGCAGTTTAAGCGGGACAGGATGGAAAAACATTCAGTACTTC.